The clone carrying this T cell receptor beta chain showed up just once. Unmatched junction bases numbered 6, after V lost 4 bases and J lost 9 bases. Germline-derived CDR1 and CDR2 are SNHLY and FYNNEI. This CDR3 has 15 amino acids. This entry is derived from a study of blood T cell repertoires in COVID-19. Study details: From the United States, Italy and Spain came samples of acute and convalescent COVID-19.

Clones were read by immunoSEQ multiplex PCR, and TCRdb kept only the in-frame ones, dropping some. The table records 300,000 to 350,000 clones, about 90% of them present only once. Seattle participants joined during active infection and were tracked over time. The V gene is TRBV2, the J gene TRBJ1-6, with 10 bases matching TRBD1. The receptor's source is a woman aged 70 to 79 with COVID-19, enrolled during active disease. The sample was peripheral blood. DNA of the CDR3: TGTGCCAGCAGTGCTGGGACAGGGGCTGGTTCACCCCTCCACTTT. Translated, it gives CASSAGTGAGSPLHF.